The clone carrying this T cell receptor beta chain was counted between two and nine times. Its antigen is unknown. At one end the junction does not follow the germline gene, possibly because of a read error. This sample is drawn from a study of T cell repertoires in cytomegalovirus infection. TCRdb ran MiXCR on the reads and lists one entry per CDR3 protein. The sample holds about 900,000 distinct CDR3 sequences, roughly 30% seen once. This CDR3 has 16 residues. Per germline, CDR1 SGHVS and CDR2 FNYEAQ. The receptor comes from a human donor in good health (CMV status not recorded). Some clones in this sample may be carry-over from other donors' samples. Sequenced here: cultured CD8+ T cells from PBMCs, sampled from culture after CMV antigen stimulation. The chain is built from TRBV7-6 and TRBJ2-2; 9 bases map to TRBD1. CDR3 loop: CASSLGRDRAAGELFF. CDR3 DNA: TGTGCTAGCAGCTTAGGCCGGGACAGGGCTGCCGGGGAGCTGTTTTTT. Together with reference TRBV7-6 and TRBJ2-2, the CDR3 gives the full variable domain: GAGVSQSPRYKVTKRGQDVALRCDPISGHVSLYWYRQALGQGPEFLTYFNYEAQQDKSGLPNDRFSAERPEGSISTLTIQRTEQRDSAMYRCASSLGRDRAAGELFFGEGSRLTVL.